Here is one TCR beta chain with its context. Many counts were recorded for this clonotype. What this receptor recognizes is not known. Base qualities are missing; no much larger clone stands one base away. V has 6 bases trimmed and J has 4 bases trimmed; junction bases matching no gene number 2. Reading from cysteine to phenylalanine, the CDR3 counts 13 amino acids. Only the CDR3 portion is preserved as DNA: 39 bases, with reading frame beginning at the first base. The CDR1 and CDR2 encoded by the germline V gene (reference sequence) are SEHNR and FQNEAQ. The library was made by 5' RACE. TCRdb records NextSeq 500 as the sequencer. The TCR library protocol attached a unique molecular identifier to each TCR cDNA molecule to allow correction of PCR and sequencing errors. On the authors' methods: Decombinator tools were used for TCR identification, UMI-based error correction and CDR3 extraction. TCRs above a frequency of 2 per 1,000, corresponding to the top 1% of the tumor frequency distribution, were defined as expanded. Rényi diversity was computed with the R vegan package after subsampling each repertoire 100 times to 5,000 TCRs. CDR3 similarity networks were constructed using string-kernel similarity of amino acid triplets, with links drawn between CDR3s whose pairwise similarity was above 0.82. TCRdb trimmed the raw reads at Q25, called clones with MiXCR and kept productive beta chains. Identical CDR3 proteins give one entry, which carries the most common genes and DNA. Here the V and J calls rest on TCRdb's processing, not on the authors' analysis. The sample contains some 53,000 distinct CDR3 sequences, less than 9% of them found a single time. Jointly, the top ten make up about 3% of the sample.

The sample comes from a study of spatial heterogeneity in lung cancer (dated by TCRdb to between 2017 and 2020). Some background on the complete study: Beta-chain transcripts were consistently detected in greater numbers than alpha-chain transcripts, which likely reflected higher beta-chain transcript abundance. In the raw uncorrected reads, each unique combination of TCR and UMI appeared more than ten times on average. TCR alpha and beta repertoires were quantitatively compared across multiple tumor regions, matched nontumor lung and blood in non-small cell lung cancer. Nonsynonymous mutation counts, determined by whole-exome sequencing of tumor tissue, were related to features of the TCR repertoire. Both alpha and beta chains were TCR-sequenced in approximately 200 tumor regions, 64 matched nontumor lung samples and 55 to 60 PBMC samples obtained at surgery. Overall study outcomes, separate from this receptor: Additional single-cell paired TCR alpha and beta sequencing was considered necessary to confirm, at a functional level, the hypothesis that regional TCRs recognize regional mutations. Ubiquitous expanded tumor TCRs were detected in blood more often at tumor resection than at routine follow-up.

The sample's time point label, in plain terms: sample taken at primary tumor resection. TCR sequencing used whole RNA extracted from tumor and nontumor lung tissue, or from cryopreserved PBMC samples, without cell sorting. Donors were approximately 72 patients with early-stage, untreated non-small cell lung cancer from the lung TRACERx cohort. Only patients for whom sufficient RNA was available from at least two tumor regions were selected for TCR sequencing. Specimen: PBMCs, collected at surgery. The receptor comes from a female donor with early-stage non-small cell lung cancer. Recombination joined TRBV7-9 with TRBJ2-4, with 8 junctional bases fitting TRBD1. The sequence in DNA is TGTGCCAGCAGTTGGACAGGGAAAAACATTCAGTACTTC. This translates into CASSWTGKNIQYF.